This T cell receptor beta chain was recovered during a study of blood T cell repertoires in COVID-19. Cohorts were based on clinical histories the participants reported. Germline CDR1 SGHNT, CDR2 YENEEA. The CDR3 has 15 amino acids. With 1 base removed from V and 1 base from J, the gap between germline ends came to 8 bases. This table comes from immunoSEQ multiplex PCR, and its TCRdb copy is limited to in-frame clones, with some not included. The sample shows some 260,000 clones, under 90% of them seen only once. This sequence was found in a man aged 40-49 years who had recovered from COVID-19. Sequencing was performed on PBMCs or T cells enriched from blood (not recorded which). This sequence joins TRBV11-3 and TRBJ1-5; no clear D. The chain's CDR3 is CASSLARQSNQPQHF. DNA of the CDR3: TGTGCCAGCAGCTTAGCGAGGCAGAGCAATCAGCCCCAGCATTTT.